This entry features one TCR beta chain sequence. The antigen is unknown. These data are taken from a study of T cells expressing NK-cell markers. Scientists made TCR beta cDNA using 5'RACE template switching with UMIs. For each CDR3 protein, TCRdb gives one entry from its re-call of the 5' RACE reads, without DNA. Its listing shows some 450,000 distinct CDR3 sequences. Broader study findings: One observes that, in several donors, these clonotypes were also the leading ones within the CD3+CD56-NKG2C+ fraction. In a group of 5 or 6 donors, dominant NKG2C+ clonotypes represented about 1.0-8% of CD8+ T cells.

Per the germline V gene, CDR1 is SGHTA and CDR2 is FQGTGA. The CDR3 has 13 residues. The receptor comes from a woman aged 18 to 75 in good health. The sample taken for sequencing was blood T cells: a sorted CD56 or NKG2C T cell subset, CD4+ or CD8+ T cells, or bulk PBMC T cells (not recorded which). This sequence joins TRBV7-3 and TRBJ2-7; no DNA is available, so the TRBD2 call from TCRdb remains unchecked. The chain's CDR3 is CASSLGGESEQYF.